The 21 T cell receptor beta chains listed next were all sequenced from one sample in a study of T-cell memory formation after mild COVID-19. In TCRdb, the 5' RACE reads were re-called with MiXCR into one record per CDR3 protein. The table has under 200,000 distinct CDR3 sequences, roughly a third seen once; the top ten hold around 11%. The sample comprised PBMCs or a T cell subset sorted from them (not recorded which). The receptors stem from an adult woman who had mild COVID-19 (a few samples of this study predate the infection). Cell type and time point are not known.

This clonotype was detected only a few times. This chain connects TRBV6-5 to TRBJ2-2; 8 positions agree with TRBD1. The CDR3 has 15 amino acids. Per germline, CDR1 MNHEY and CDR2 SVGAGI. With 6 bases clipped from V and 7 bases from J, the junction kept 10 bases outside the gene matches. The DNA of the CDR3 is TGTGCCAGCAGCCCGGACAGGGTTGGCAGCGGGGAGCTGTTTTTT. Protein: CASSPDRVGSGELFF.

The chain links TRBV7-9 to TRBJ2-5; TRBD1 is a possible D gene (6 bases). The CDR3 spans 14 residues. Trimming shortened V by 3 bases and J by 1 base, and 9 bases separated the two germline ends. Germline V gives CDR1 SEHNR, CDR2 FQNEAQ (reference sequence). CDR3 nucleotides: TGTGCCAGCAGCTTTGTAGGGGGCCAAGAGACCCAGTACTTC. Residues: CASSFVGGQETQYF.

The J gene is TRBJ2-7, the V gene TRBV20-1; 8 nucleotides match TRBD1. The CDR3 is 14 residues long. CDR1 is DFQATT and CDR2 is SNEGSKA in the germline V gene (reference sequence). Unmatched junction bases numbered 7, after V lost 2 bases and J lost 4 bases. CDR3 bases: TGCAGTGCTAGACTTAGACAGGGGTCGTACGAGCAGTACTTC. Its protein product is CSARLRQGSYEQYF.

The V call is TRBV12-3 or TRBV12-4, the J call TRBJ1-1; D possibly corresponds to TRBD1 (5 bases). The CDR3 extends over 16 amino acids. V lost 5 bases, J lost 1 base, and 17 bases lay in between. CDR3 amino acids: CASSRFFLTENTEAFF. In nucleotides, the CDR3 is TGTGCCAGCAGTCGATTCTTTCTGACAGAGAACACTGAAGCTTTCTTT.

This clonotype was counted at least ten times. This chain connects TRBV24-1 to TRBJ2-1; TRBD2 matches 8 bases. This CDR3 is built from 15 residues. The V gene end was trimmed by 7 bases and the J gene end by 6 bases; junction bases not matched to a gene: 10. From germline, CDR1 is KGHDR and CDR2 SFDVKD. In DNA, the CDR3 is TGTGCCACCAGCACCGGGGGGGAGCCAACCAATGAGCAGTTCTTC. Encoded protein: CATSTGGEPTNEQFF.

The sample holds a few counts of this clonotype. The chain combines TRBV29-1 with TRBJ1-1, with D possibly matching TRBD1 (5 bases). The CDR3 has 13 residues. Germline assignment: CDR1 SQVTM and CDR2 ANQGSEA. V lost 1 base and J 2 bases, leaving 8 bases between the germline ends. CDR3 loop: CSVEAGTNTEAFF. CDR3 nucleotide sequence: TGCAGCGTTGAAGCAGGGACTAACACTGAAGCTTTCTTT. The full variable domain, in which reference TRBV29-1 and TRBJ1-1 provide the parts outside the CDR3, is SAVISQKPSRDICQRGTSLTIQCQVDSQVTMMFWYRQQPGQSLTLIATANQGSEATYESGFVIDKFPISRPNLTFSTLTVSNMSPEDSSIYLCSVEAGTNTEAFFGQGTRLTVV.

This chain's CDR3 is CASSLSGGGYTDTQYF. The CDR3 nucleotides are TGTGCCAGCAGTTTATCTGGCGGGGGCTACACAGATACGCAGTATTTT. The chain has TRBV27 and TRBJ2-3; D possibly corresponds to TRBD2 (7 bases). The CDR3 is 16 amino acids. Trimming stripped 0 bases from V and 2 bases from J, with 12 bases between. Germline V gene sequence: CDR1 MNHEY, CDR2 SMNVEV (reference sequence).

The chain uses TRBV29-1 and TRBJ2-1; TRBD2 aligns across 9 bases. The CDR3 is 13 amino acids. After removal of 5 bases from V and 5 bases from J, the junction contained 4 bases not matched to a gene. Per germline, CDR1 SQVTM and CDR2 ANQGSEA. CDR3 nucleotides: TGCAGCGTTCAGACTAGCGGTGACAATGAGCAGTTCTTC. It translates to CSVQTSGDNEQFF.

This clonotype was observed a few times. V is TRBV12-3 or TRBV12-4 and J is TRBJ1-1; unclear D gene. This CDR3 contains 13 residues. The V end lost 7 bases, the J end lost 7 bases, and 16 bases lay between the germline ends. The DNA for the CDR3 is TGTGCCAGCACCCCGAACACATTACTTGAAGCTTTCTTT. Translating it yields CASTPNTLLEAFF.

J is TRBJ2-5 and V is TRBV20-1, with D perhaps being TRBD1 or TRBD2 (6 bases each). CDR1 and CDR2 from the germline V gene are DFQATT and SNEGSKA (reference sequence). The CDR3 runs to 15 residues. V dropped 6 bases and J dropped 2 bases, with 19 bases sitting between them. Here the CDR3 reads CSAGSSGGTQETQYF. The CDR3 nucleotides are TGCAGTGCAGGGTCCTCCGGGGGCACTCAAGAGACCCAGTACTTC.

This clonotype showed up just a few times. V is TRBV29-1 and J is TRBJ1-1; D is possibly TRBD1 (5 bases). V shed 5 bases and J shed 0 bases, with 13 bases lying between them. Looked up from germline, CDR1 is SQVTM and CDR2 is ANQGSEA. This CDR3 comprises 14 residues. DNA for the CDR3: TGCAGCGTTTCCGGGGGTCTCATGAACACTGAAGCTTTCTTT. Translation gives CSVSGGLMNTEAFF. The variable domain in full, completed from reference TRBV29-1 and TRBJ1-1, reads SAVISQKPSRDICQRGTSLTIQCQVDSQVTMMFWYRQQPGQSLTLIATANQGSEATYESGFVIDKFPISRPNLTFSTLTVSNMSPEDSSIYLCSVSGGLMNTEAFFGQGTRLTVV.

The chain is built from TRBV29-1 and TRBJ2-3; 13 bases are a match to TRBD2. This CDR3 comprises 14 residues. V lost 2 bases, J lost 5 bases, and 1 base stayed unmatched. CDR1 is SQVTM and CDR2 is ANQGSEA in the germline V gene. Written as DNA, the CDR3 is TGCAGCGTTGAAAGGACTAGCGGGGGAGATACGCAGTATTTT. This codes for CSVERTSGGDTQYF.

Only a few counts were recorded for this clonotype. V and J are TRBV4-3 and TRBJ2-1, with TRBD1 identical over 9 bases. The CDR3 has 15 residues. Germline V gene lookup returns CDR1 LGHNA and CDR2 YSLEER. V was clipped by 1 base and J by 8 bases; unmatched bases: 6. The CDR3 DNA is TGCGCCAGCAGCCAAGGACAGGGGGAAGCCTATGAGCAGTTCTTC. Encoded protein: CASSQGQGEAYEQFF.

The chain combines TRBV12-3 or TRBV12-4 with TRBJ2-7, with 7 positions matching TRBD1. V shed 3 bases and J 5 bases; nucleotides not matched to a gene: 10. CDR3 length equals 15 residues. CDR3 loop: CASSLDGTVGNEQYF. The DNA of the CDR3 is TGTGCCAGCAGTTTGGATGGGACAGTCGGAAACGAGCAGTACTTC.

This clonotype has more than one count but fewer than ten. The J gene is TRBJ2-1, the V gene TRBV12-3 or TRBV12-4; no definite D call. Trimming pared 6 bases from V and 7 bases from J, leaving 25 bases between. This CDR3 is built from 17 residues. CDR3 nucleotide sequence: TGTGCCAGCAGCGGGTTTGTTGGGCAGATGGCTAGTAATGAGCAGTTCTTC. It specifies CASSGFVGQMASNEQFF.

V is TRBV11-2 and J is TRBJ2-1; 10 bases agree with TRBD2. V was pared by 3 bases and J by 14 bases, with 4 bases of the junction left unmatched. The CDR3 runs to 12 residues. CDR1 and CDR2 (germline): SGHAT, FQNNGV. CDR3 in amino acids: CASSLSSGREFF. The CDR3 DNA reads TGTGCCAGCAGCTTGTCCAGCGGGAGGGAGTTCTTC.

This clonotype was detected a few times. The rearrangement joins TRBV10-3 to TRBJ1-1, with a possible D match to TRBD1 (6 bases). CDR3 length equals 12 residues. Germline-derived CDR1 and CDR2 are ENHRY and SYGVKD. With 10 bases removed from V and 5 bases from J, the gap between germline ends came to 14 bases. The DNA of the CDR3 is TGTGCCACAGGGGCGAGGGATACTGAAGCTTTCTTT. Translation: CATGARDTEAFF.

There are a few counts of this clonotype. V and J are TRBV7-3 and TRBJ2-1, with D possibly TRBD2 on 5 matching bases. Trimming shortened V by 3 bases and J by 9 bases, and 9 bases separated the two germline ends. The CDR3 spans 12 residues. The germline V gene has CDR1 SGHTA and CDR2 FQGTGA. CDR3 nucleotides: TGTGCCAGCAGCTTTACCGGAGGTGAGCAGTTCTTC. Translating gives CASSFTGGEQFF.

The chain joins TRBV7-3 to TRBJ2-7; 7 bases map to TRBD1. Germline-derived CDR1 and CDR2 are SGHTA and FQGTGA. The J segment lost 2 bases and the V segment lost 0 bases, leaving 7 bases of the junction unmatched. The CDR3 is 16 residues long. CDR3 sequence: CASSLTSRDSTYEQYF. The CDR3 region has the DNA TGTGCCAGCAGCTTAACTTCTAGGGACAGTACCTACGAGCAGTACTTC.

This chain connects TRBV11-3 to TRBJ2-5; no definite D call. Germline V gives CDR1 SGHNT, CDR2 YENEEA. CDR3 size: 11 residues. Trimming removed 11 bases from V and 0 bases from J, with 7 bases in between. The DNA of the CDR3 is TGTGCCTCGCGGTACCAAGAGACCCAGTACTTC. Protein: CASRYQETQYF.

The chain carries TRBV19 and TRBJ2-3; 8 bases fit TRBD2. The CDR3 totals 16 residues. V trimming: 7 bases; J trimming: 4 bases; junction bases outside the gene matches: 13. Germline CDR1 and CDR2: LNHDA and SQIVND (reference sequence). CDR3 DNA sequence: TGTGCCAGTACCCCCCGGGTAGCGGGGATGTCAGATACGCAGTATTTT. Residues: CASTPRVAGMSDTQYF.